Sequencing of this T cell receptor beta chain was carried out in a study of shared clonotypes between healthy human individuals. Notes on the study in general: Across a handful of donors, naive CD4 shared roughly 5%, naive CD8 more than 3%, memory CD4 more than 2%, memory CD8 about 0.38%.

Using immunoSEQ multiplex PCR, the repertoire was profiled, and TCRdb retains in-frame clones only, with some absent. The sample records about 2 million clones, roughly 94% being singletons. Worth noting for this clone: Its antigen is not identified.

Trimming at V came to 0 bases and at J to 6 bases, leaving 9 bases not matched to a gene. Germline lookup yields CDR1 MGHDK and CDR2 SYGVNS. This CDR3 contains 16 residues. What was sequenced was naive CD4+ T cells sorted from blood. This sample's subset: CD45RA+ positively selected. The chain uses TRBV25-1 and TRBJ1-2; 8 bases fit TRBD1. The sequence was collected from a man younger than 30 in good health. Here the CDR3 DNA reads TGTGCCAGCAGTGAATATGCCCGGACAGGGAGTAATGGCTACACCTTC. Protein: CASSEYARTGSNGYTF.